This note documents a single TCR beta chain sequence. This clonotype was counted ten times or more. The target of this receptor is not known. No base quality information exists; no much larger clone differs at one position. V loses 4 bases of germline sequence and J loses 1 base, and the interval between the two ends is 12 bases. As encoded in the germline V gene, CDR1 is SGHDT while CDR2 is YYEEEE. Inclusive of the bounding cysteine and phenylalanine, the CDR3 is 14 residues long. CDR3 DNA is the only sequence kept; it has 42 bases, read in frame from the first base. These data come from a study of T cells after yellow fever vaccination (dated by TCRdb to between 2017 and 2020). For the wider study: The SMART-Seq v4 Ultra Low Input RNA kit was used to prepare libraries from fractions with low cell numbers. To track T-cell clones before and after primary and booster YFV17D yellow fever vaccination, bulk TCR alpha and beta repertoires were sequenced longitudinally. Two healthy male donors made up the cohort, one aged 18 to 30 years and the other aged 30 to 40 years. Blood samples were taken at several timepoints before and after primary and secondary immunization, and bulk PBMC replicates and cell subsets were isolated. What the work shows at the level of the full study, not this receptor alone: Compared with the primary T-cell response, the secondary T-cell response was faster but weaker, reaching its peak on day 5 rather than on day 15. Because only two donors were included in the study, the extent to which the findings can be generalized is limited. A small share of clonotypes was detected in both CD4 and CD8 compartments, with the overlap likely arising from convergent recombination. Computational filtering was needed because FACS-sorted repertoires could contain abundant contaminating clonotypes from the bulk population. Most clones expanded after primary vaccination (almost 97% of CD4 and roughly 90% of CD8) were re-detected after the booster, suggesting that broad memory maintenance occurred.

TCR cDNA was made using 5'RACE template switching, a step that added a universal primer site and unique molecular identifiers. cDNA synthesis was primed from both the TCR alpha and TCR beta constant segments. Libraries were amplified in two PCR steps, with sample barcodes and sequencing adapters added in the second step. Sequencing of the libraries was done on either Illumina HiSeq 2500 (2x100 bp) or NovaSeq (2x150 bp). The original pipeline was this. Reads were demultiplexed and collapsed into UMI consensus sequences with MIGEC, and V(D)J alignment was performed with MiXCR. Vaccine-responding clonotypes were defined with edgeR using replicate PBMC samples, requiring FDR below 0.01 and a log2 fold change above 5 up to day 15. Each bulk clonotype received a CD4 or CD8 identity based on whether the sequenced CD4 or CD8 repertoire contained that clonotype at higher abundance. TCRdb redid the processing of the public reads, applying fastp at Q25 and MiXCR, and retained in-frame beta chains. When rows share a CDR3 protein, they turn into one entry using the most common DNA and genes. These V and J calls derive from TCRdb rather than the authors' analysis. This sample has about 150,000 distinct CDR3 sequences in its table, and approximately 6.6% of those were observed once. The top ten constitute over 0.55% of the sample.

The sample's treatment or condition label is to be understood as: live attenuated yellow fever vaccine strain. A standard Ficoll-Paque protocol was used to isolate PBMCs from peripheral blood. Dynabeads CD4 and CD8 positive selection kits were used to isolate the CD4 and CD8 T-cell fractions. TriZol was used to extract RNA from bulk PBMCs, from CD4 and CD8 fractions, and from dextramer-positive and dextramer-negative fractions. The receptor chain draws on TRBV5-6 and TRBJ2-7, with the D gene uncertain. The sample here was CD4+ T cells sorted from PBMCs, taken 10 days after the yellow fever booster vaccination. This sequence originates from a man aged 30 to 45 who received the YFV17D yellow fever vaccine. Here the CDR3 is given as CASSNVQGSYEQYF. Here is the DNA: TGTGCCAGCAGCAACGTCCAAGGGTCCTACGAGCAGTACTTC.